This T cell receptor (beta chain) was retrieved from a study of PD-L1 blockade in urothelial cancer. The overall study: Blood yielded a median of around 140,000 T cells per sample. Findings of the study overall: When measured at 3 weeks, tumor-associated blood clones expanded more in durable-benefit patients. When pretreatment blood TCR clonality was below the median, it predicted better survival.

Germline assignment: CDR1 KGHSH and CDR2 LQKENI. There are 18 residues in the CDR3. The J segment lost 2 bases and the V segment lost 0 bases, leaving 5 bases of the junction unmatched. Assay used: immunoSEQ multiplex PCR; TCRdb lists only in-frame clones, some missing. The sample contains 90,000 to 120,000 clones, under 85% of which appear only once. The patients' disease, urothelial carcinoma, was locally advanced or metastatic. As regards this clone: What it recognizes is unknown.

The sequences come from PBMCs, collected around atezolizumab (anti-PD-L1) treatment. The clonotype comes from a man aged 45 to 65 with urothelial cancer. The chain recombines TRBV18 with TRBJ2-3; 13 nucleotides agree with TRBD2. The CDR3 DNA follows: TGTGCCAGCTCACCACCGATACTAGCGGGAGGGAACACAGATACGCAGTATTTT. Translating gives CASSPPILAGGNTDTQYF.